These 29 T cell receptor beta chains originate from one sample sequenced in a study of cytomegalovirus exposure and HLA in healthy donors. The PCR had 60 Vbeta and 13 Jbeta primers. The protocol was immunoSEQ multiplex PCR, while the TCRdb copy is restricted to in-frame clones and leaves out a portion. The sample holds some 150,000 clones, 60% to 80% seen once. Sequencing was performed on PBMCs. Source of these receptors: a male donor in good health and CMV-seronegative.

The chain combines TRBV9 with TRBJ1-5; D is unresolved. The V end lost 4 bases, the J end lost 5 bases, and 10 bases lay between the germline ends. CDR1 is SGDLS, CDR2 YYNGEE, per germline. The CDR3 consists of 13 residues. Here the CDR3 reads CASSTQPYQPQHF. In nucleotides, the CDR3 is TGTGCCAGCAGCACACAGCCTTATCAGCCCCAGCATTTT.

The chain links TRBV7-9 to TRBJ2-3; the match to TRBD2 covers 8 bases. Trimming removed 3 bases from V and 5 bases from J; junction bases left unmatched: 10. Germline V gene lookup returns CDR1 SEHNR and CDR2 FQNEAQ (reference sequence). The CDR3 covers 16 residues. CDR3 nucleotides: TGTGCCAGCAGCTTCCGCGGCCGGGGGGGTTTAGATACGCAGTATTTT. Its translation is CASSFRGRGGLDTQYF. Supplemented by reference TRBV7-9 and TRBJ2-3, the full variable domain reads DTGVSQNPRHKITKRGQNVTFRCDPISEHNRLYWYRQTLGQGPEFLTYFQNEAQLEKSRLLSDRFSAERPKGSFSTLEIQRTEQGDSAMYLCASSFRGRGGLDTQYFGPGTRLTVL.

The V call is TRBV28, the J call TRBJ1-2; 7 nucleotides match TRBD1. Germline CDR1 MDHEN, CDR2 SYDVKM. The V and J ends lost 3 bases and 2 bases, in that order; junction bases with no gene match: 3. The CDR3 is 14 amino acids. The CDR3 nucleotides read TGTGCCAGCAGTTTGCCGGGACAGAACTATGGCTACACCTTC. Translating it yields CASSLPGQNYGYTF.

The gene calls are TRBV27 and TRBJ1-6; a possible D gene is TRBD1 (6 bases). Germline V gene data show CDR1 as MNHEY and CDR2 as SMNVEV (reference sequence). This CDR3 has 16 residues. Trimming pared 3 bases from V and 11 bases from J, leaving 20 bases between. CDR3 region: CASSLGGASFQAPLHF. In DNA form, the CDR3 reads TGTGCCAGCAGTTTGGGGGGGGCGAGTTTTCAGGCACCCCTCCACTTT.

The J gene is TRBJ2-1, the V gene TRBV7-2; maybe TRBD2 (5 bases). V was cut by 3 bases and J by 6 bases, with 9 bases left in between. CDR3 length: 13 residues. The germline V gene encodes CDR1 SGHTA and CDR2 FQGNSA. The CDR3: CASSFLAGNEQFF. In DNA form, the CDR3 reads TGTGCCAGCAGCTTCCTTGCGGGCAATGAGCAGTTCTTC.

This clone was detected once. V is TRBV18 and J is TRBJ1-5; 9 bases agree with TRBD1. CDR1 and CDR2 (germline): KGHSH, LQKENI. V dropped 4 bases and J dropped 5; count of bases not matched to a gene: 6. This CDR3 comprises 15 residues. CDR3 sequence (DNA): TGTGCCAGCTCACTTGGACAGGGGACCGATCAGCCCCAGCATTTT. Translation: CASSLGQGTDQPQHF.

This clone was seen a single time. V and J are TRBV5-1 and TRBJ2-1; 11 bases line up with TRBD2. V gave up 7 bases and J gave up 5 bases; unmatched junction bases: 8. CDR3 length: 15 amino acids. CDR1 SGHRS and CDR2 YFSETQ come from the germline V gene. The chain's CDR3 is CASGNTGLADNEQFF. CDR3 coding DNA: TGCGCCAGCGGCAATACGGGACTAGCGGACAATGAGCAGTTCTTC.

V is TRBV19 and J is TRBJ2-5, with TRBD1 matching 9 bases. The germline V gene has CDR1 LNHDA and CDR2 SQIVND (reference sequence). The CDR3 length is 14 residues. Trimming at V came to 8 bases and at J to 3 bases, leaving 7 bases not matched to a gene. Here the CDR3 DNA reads TGTGCCAGTTCAACCCGGGACAGGGAAGAGACCCAGTACTTC. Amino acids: CASSTRDREETQYF.

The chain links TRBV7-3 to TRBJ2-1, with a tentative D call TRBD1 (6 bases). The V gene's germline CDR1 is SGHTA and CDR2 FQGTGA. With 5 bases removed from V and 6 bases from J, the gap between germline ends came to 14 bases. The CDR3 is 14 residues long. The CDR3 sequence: CASSPSGRGNEQFF. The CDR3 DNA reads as TGTGCCAGCAGCCCTAGTGGCAGGGGCAATGAGCAGTTCTTC.

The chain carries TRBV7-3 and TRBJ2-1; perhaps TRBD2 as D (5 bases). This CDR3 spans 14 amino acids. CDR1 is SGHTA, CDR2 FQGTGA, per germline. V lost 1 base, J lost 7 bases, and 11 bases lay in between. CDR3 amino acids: CASSLNGVDNEQFF. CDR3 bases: TGTGCCAGCAGCTTAAACGGGGTGGATAATGAGCAGTTCTTC. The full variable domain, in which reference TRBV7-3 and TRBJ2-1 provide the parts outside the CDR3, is GAGVSQTPSNKVTEKGKYVELRCDPISGHTALYWYRQSLGQGPEFLIYFQGTGAADDSGLPNDRFFAVRPEGSVSTLKIQRTERGDSAVYLCASSLNGVDNEQFFGPGTRLTVL.

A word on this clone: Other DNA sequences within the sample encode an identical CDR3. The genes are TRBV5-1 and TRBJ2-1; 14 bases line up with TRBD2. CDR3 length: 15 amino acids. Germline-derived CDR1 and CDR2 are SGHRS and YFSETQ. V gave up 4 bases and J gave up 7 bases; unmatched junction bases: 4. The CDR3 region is CASSPGLAGGNEQFF. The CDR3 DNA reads TGCGCCAGCAGCCCCGGACTAGCGGGGGGAAATGAGCAGTTCTTC.

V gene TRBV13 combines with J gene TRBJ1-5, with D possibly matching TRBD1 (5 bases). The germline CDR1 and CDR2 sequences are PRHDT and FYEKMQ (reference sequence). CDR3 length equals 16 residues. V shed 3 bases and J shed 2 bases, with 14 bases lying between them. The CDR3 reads CASSLGPDTGNQPQHF. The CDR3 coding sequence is TGTGCCAGCAGCTTGGGGCCGGACACGGGCAATCAGCCCCAGCATTTT.

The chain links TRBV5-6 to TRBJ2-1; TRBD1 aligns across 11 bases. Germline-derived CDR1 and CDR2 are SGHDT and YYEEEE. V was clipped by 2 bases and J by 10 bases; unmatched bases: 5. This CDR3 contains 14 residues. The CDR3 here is CASSFGTGGYEQFF. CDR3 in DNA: TGTGCCAGCAGCTTTGGGACAGGGGGATACGAGCAGTTCTTC.

The DNA of the CDR3 is TGCGCCAGCATGGCGGGGGAAGGTGAGCAGTTCTTC. As protein: CASMAGEGEQFF. The chain employs TRBV5-1 and TRBJ2-1; 7 bases map to TRBD2. With 6 bases clipped from V and 9 bases from J, the junction kept 6 bases outside the gene matches. The CDR3 is 12 amino acids. Looked up from germline, CDR1 is SGHRS and CDR2 is YFSETQ.

CDR3 in amino acids: CASTLTGLNTEAFF. The CDR3 bases are TGTGCCAGCACTCTGACAGGACTTAACACTGAAGCTTTCTTT. The V gene is TRBV6-1, the J gene TRBJ1-1, with D possibly matching TRBD1 (6 bases). Germline lookup yields CDR1 MNHNS and CDR2 SASEGT. V was shortened by 7 bases and J by 2 bases, with 14 bases between the two germline ends. The CDR3 is 14 residues long.

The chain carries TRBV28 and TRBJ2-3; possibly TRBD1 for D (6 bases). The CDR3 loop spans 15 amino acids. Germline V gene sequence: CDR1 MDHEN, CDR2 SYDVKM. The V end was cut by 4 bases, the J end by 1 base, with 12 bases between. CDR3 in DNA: TGTGCCAGCAGTTGGGCTCAGGGGCGCACAGATACGCAGTATTTT. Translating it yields CASSWAQGRTDTQYF.

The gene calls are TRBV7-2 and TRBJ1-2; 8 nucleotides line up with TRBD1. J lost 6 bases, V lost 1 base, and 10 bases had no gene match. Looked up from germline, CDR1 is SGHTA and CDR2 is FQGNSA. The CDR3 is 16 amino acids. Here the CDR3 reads CASSLVRVGTGDGYTF. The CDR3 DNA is TGTGCCAGCAGCTTAGTCAGGGTGGGGACAGGCGATGGCTACACCTTC.

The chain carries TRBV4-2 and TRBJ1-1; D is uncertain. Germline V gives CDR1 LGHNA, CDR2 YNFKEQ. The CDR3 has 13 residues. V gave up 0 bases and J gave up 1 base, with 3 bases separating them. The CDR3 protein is CASSQEANTEAFF. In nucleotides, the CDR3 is TGTGCCAGCAGCCAAGAGGCGAACACTGAAGCTTTCTTT.

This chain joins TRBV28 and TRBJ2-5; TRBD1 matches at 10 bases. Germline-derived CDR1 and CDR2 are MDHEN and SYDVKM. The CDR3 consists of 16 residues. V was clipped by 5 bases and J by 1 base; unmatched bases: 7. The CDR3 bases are TGTGCCAGCAGTCCGACAGGGGGCTTTTTCCAAGAGACCCAGTACTTC. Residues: CASSPTGGFFQETQYF.

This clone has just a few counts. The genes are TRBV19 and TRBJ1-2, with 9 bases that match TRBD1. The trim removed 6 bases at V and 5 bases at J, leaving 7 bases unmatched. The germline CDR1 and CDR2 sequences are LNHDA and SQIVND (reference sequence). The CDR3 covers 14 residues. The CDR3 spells CASSDWGQGYGYTF. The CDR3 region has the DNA TGTGCCAGTAGCGATTGGGGACAGGGTTATGGCTACACCTTC.

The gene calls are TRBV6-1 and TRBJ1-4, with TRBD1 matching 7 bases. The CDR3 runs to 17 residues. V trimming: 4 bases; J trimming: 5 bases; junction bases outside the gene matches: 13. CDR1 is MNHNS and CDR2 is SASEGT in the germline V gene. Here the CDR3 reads CASSAPGTAIPNEKLFF. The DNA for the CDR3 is TGTGCCAGCAGTGCCCCTGGGACAGCCATCCCCAATGAAAAACTGTTTTTT.

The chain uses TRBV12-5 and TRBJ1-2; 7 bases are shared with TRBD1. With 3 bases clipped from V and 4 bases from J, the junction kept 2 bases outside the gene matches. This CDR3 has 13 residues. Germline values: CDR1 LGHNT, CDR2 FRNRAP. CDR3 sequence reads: CASGLRTGYGYTF. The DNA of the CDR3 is TGTGCTAGTGGTTTAAGGACAGGCTATGGCTACACCTTC.

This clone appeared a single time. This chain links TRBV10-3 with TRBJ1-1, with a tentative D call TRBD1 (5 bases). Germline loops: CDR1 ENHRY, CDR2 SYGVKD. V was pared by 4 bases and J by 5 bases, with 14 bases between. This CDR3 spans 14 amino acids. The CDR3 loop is CAISVRGRDTEAFF. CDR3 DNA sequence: TGTGCCATCAGTGTAAGGGGCAGGGATACTGAAGCTTTCTTT.

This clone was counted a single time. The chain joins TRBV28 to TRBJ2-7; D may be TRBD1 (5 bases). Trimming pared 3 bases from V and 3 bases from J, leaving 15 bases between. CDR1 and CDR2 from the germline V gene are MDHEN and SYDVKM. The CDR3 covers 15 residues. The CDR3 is CASSFPGKEFYEQYF. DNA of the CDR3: TGTGCCAGCAGTTTCCCAGGGAAGGAATTCTACGAGCAGTACTTC.

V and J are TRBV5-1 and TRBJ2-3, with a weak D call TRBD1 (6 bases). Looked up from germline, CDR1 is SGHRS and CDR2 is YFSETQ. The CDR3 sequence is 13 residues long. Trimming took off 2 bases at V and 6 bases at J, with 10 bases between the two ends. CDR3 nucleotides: TGCGCCAGCAGCTTCCAGAGGGGGGATACGCAGTATTTT. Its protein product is CASSFQRGDTQYF. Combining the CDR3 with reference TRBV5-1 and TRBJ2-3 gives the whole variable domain KAGVTQTPRYLIKTRGQQVTLSCSPISGHRSVSWYQQTPGQGLQFLFEYFSETQRNKGNFPGRFSGRQFSNSRSEMNVSTLELGDSALYLCASSFQRGDTQYFGPGTRLTVL.

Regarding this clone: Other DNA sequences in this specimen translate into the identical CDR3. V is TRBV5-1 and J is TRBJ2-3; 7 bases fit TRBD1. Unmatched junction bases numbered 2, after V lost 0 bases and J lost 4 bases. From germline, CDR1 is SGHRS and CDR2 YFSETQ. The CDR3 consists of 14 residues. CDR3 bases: TGCGCCAGCAGCTTGGGACAGGGTCCAGATACGCAGTATTTT. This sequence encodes CASSLGQGPDTQYF.

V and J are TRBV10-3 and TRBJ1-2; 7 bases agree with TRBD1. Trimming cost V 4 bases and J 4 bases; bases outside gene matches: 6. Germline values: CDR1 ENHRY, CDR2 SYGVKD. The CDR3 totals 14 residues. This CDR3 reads CAISAGGTAYGYTF. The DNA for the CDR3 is TGTGCCATCAGTGCGGGAGGGACAGCCTATGGCTACACCTTC.

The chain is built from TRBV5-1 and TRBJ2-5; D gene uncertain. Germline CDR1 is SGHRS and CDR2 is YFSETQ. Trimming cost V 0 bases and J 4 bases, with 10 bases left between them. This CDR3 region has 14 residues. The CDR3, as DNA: TGCGCCAGCAGCTTGGTTGGAGTCAGAGAGACCCAGTACTTC. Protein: CASSLVGVRETQYF.

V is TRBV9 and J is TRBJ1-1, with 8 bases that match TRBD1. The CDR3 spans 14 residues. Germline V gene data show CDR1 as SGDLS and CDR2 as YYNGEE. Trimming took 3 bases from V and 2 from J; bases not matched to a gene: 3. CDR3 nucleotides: TGTGCCAGCAGCGGGCAGGGGGCTAACACTGAAGCTTTCTTT. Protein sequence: CASSGQGANTEAFF.